The 24 T cell receptor beta chains given below trace back to one sample, sequenced in a study of blood T cell repertoires in COVID-19. Here immunoSEQ multiplex PCR was the method, and the copy in TCRdb shows in-frame clones only, minus some. The sample holds some 300,000 clones, about 85% seen once. Sequences were obtained from peripheral blood. The origin of the receptors is a woman aged 45 to 65 with active or convalescent COVID-19.

Only one count was recorded for this clone. The chain employs TRBV12-5 and TRBJ2-2; the match to TRBD2 covers 9 bases. V lost 4 bases, J lost 5 bases, and 5 bases stayed unmatched. CDR3 size: 15 residues. The germline CDR1 and CDR2 sequences are LGHNT and FRNRAP. CDR3 nucleotides: TGTGCTAGTGGTTGGGCTAGCGGGAAGACCGGGGAGCTGTTTTTT. As protein: CASGWASGKTGELFF.

This chain joins TRBV19 and TRBJ2-6, with TRBD1 as a possible D gene (6 bases). The CDR3 is 18 residues long. V lost 7 bases and J 0 bases, leaving 19 bases between the germline ends. CDR1 and CDR2 from the germline V gene are LNHDA and SQIVND (reference sequence). This CDR3 is CASTLQGAVDSGANVLTF. In DNA form, the CDR3 reads TGTGCCAGTACCCTACAGGGTGCGGTAGACTCTGGGGCCAACGTCCTGACTTTC.

The chain combines TRBV7-8 with TRBJ2-7; 7 nucleotides match TRBD1. CDR3 length equals 15 residues. Per germline, CDR1 SGHVS and CDR2 FQNEAQ. With 7 bases clipped from V and 2 bases from J, the junction kept 11 bases outside the gene matches. The CDR3 loop is CASTANLGGAYEQYF. The CDR3 DNA is TGTGCCAGCACCGCAAACCTAGGGGGCGCCTACGAGCAGTACTTC.

This rearrangement joins TRBV12-3 or TRBV12-4 to TRBJ1-5, with 10 positions matching TRBD1. The CDR3 has 13 residues. The V segment lost 6 bases and the J segment 4 bases; nucleotides outside the gene matches: 0. CDR3 sequence (DNA): TGTGCCAGCAGGGGACAGGGGAATCAGCCCCAGCATTTT. Its translation: CASRGQGNQPQHF.

This sequence joins TRBV28 and TRBJ2-7; possible D gene TRBD2, 5 bases. This CDR3 has 15 residues. V gave up 6 bases and J gave up 4 bases, with 19 bases separating them. Germline values: CDR1 MDHEN, CDR2 SYDVKM. The CDR3 sequence is CASSPRRVRTYEQYF. The CDR3 DNA follows: TGTGCCAGCAGCCCCCGGCGGGTGAGAACGTACGAGCAGTACTTC.

V usage is TRBV27 and J usage is TRBJ2-1, with 8 bases matching TRBD2. Looked up from germline, CDR1 is MNHEY and CDR2 is SMNVEV (reference sequence). CDR3 length: 15 residues. V lost 7 bases, J lost 0 bases, and 5 bases stayed unmatched. DNA for the CDR3: TGTGCCAGCACTTCCGGGACTAGCTCCTACAATGAGCAGTTCTTC. Translation gives CASTSGTSSYNEQFF.

This clone was detected only a few times. V is TRBV5-6 and J is TRBJ1-3, with 7 positions matching TRBD1. CDR1 is SGHDT, CDR2 YYEEEE, per germline. The ends lost 1 base at V and 1 base at J; junction bases unmatched: 2. This CDR3 has 15 residues. The CDR3 bases are TGTGCCAGCAGCTTGAGGGGGCAATCTGGAAACACCATATATTTT. It is translated as CASSLRGQSGNTIYF.

The chain couples TRBV18 to TRBJ1-4; 9 bases align to TRBD1. The length of the CDR3 is 18 residues. The trim removed 0 bases at V and 4 bases at J, leaving 9 bases unmatched. Germline V gives CDR1 KGHSH, CDR2 LQKENI. In DNA, the CDR3 is TGTGCCAGCTCACCACCGAGTGGGACAGGGCCTATTAATGAAAAACTGTTTTTT. This gives the protein CASSPPSGTGPINEKLFF.

This clone was counted once. The V gene is TRBV6-1, the J gene TRBJ2-2, with TRBD2 matching over 12 bases. V shed 0 bases, J shed 7 bases, and the junction held 18 bases outside the gene matches. The CDR3 consists of 21 residues. The V gene's germline CDR1 is MNHNS and CDR2 SASEGT. CDR3 residues: CASSEAQQLTSGRSGLGELFF. In nucleotides, the CDR3 is TGTGCCAGCAGTGAAGCGCAACAGTTGACTAGCGGGAGATCCGGCCTCGGGGAGCTGTTTTTT.

The count of this clone is one. The CDR3 reads CASAPPGGNYGYTF. CDR3 coding DNA: TGTGCCAGCGCACCCCCAGGGGGGAACTATGGCTACACCTTC. J is TRBJ1-2 and V is TRBV6-5; 7 positions agree with TRBD1. This CDR3 spans 14 amino acids. J lost 2 bases, V lost 8 bases, and 8 bases had no gene match. CDR1 is MNHEY, CDR2 SVGAGI, per germline.

This chain uses TRBV4-1 with TRBJ2-3; 7 nucleotides agree with TRBD2. Germline V gene data show CDR1 as MGHRA and CDR2 as YSYEKL. The J segment lost 0 bases and the V segment lost 4 bases, leaving 7 bases of the junction unmatched. The CDR3 extends over 16 amino acids. The CDR3 protein is CASSLGSGTSTDTQYF. In DNA, the CDR3 is TGCGCCAGCAGCCTTGGAAGCGGGACTAGCACAGATACGCAGTATTTT.

The genes are TRBV20-1 and TRBJ1-2; D unclear. Germline V gives CDR1 DFQATT, CDR2 SNEGSKA (reference sequence). CDR3 size: 12 residues. The V end was cut by 3 bases, the J end by 8 bases, with 13 bases between. Here the CDR3 reads CSASAPPLGYTF. DNA of the CDR3: TGCAGTGCTAGTGCCCCCCCTTTGGGCTACACCTTC.

CDR3 bases: TGCGCCAGCAGCTTGATAGGGGACTCTAACTATGGCTACACCTTC. Its translation is CASSLIGDSNYGYTF. V is TRBV5-1 and J is TRBJ1-2; weak D call: TRBD1 (5 bases). Germline V lookup: CDR1 SGHRS, CDR2 YFSETQ. V was pared by 1 base and J by 0 bases, with 10 bases between. The CDR3 has 15 amino acids.

This clone was counted a single time. This chain links TRBV11-2 with TRBJ2-3; D might be TRBD2 (6 bases). Trimming cost V 2 bases and J 2 bases, with 23 bases left between them. CDR1 is SGHAT and CDR2 is FQNNGV in the germline V gene. The CDR3 sequence is 19 residues long. CDR3 amino acids: CASSLRAGSAPRVTDTQYF. The DNA for the CDR3 is TGTGCCAGCAGCTTAAGGGCGGGGTCGGCGCCGAGGGTCACAGATACGCAGTATTTT.

The chain recombines TRBV6-5 with TRBJ1-2; 8 positions match TRBD1. V lost 7 bases, J lost 8 bases, and 12 bases stayed unmatched. CDR3 length: 14 amino acids. CDR1 and CDR2 from the germline V gene are MNHEY and SVGAGI. CDR3 loop: CASNMDRDLGGYTF. The CDR3 region has the DNA TGTGCCAGCAACATGGACAGGGACCTAGGAGGCTACACCTTC.

The chain uses TRBV18 and TRBJ1-2; 7 bases are shared with TRBD1. In germline, CDR1 is KGHSH, CDR2 LQKENI. V was clipped by 6 bases and J by 6 bases; unmatched bases: 13. The CDR3 has 15 residues. The CDR3 DNA reads as TGTGCCAGCTCCCAGCCTGGACAGGAAGCGAATGGCTACACCTTC. Translation: CASSQPGQEANGYTF.

The chain links TRBV6-1 to TRBJ1-1; D gene uncertain. CDR3 length: 17 amino acids. Per germline, CDR1 MNHNS and CDR2 SASEGT. Between the trimmed V and J ends, which lost 3 bases and 1 base, there was a span of 18 bases. The CDR3 DNA reads as TGTGCCAGCAGTGAGCGGGCATTAGGGTGGGAGAACACTGAAGCTTTCTTT. Protein: CASSERALGWENTEAFF.

The rearrangement joins TRBV7-2 to TRBJ2-1, with D possibly TRBD1 on 6 matching bases. Trimming took off 5 bases at V and 12 bases at J, with 14 bases between the two ends. Germline V lookup: CDR1 SGHTA, CDR2 FQGNSA. The CDR3 is made up of 12 amino acids. CDR3 region: CASSERDIGQFF. Written as DNA, the CDR3 is TGTGCCAGCAGCGAACGGGACATTGGGCAGTTCTTC.

The chain combines TRBV7-8 with TRBJ2-2, with D perhaps TRBD1 (5 bases). The CDR3 sequence is 15 residues long. V lost 2 bases and J lost 2, with 9 bases in between. CDR1 SGHVS and CDR2 FQNEAQ come from the germline V gene. The CDR3 DNA follows: TGTGCCAGCAGCTTAATTCAGGGAAACACCGGGGAGCTGTTTTTT. As protein: CASSLIQGNTGELFF.

The chain uses TRBV5-1 and TRBJ2-7; D perhaps matches TRBD2 (6 bases). V lost 3 bases and J 3 bases, leaving 13 bases between the germline ends. The CDR3 has 14 residues. In germline, CDR1 is SGHRS, CDR2 YFSETQ. The CDR3 sequence is CASSSGTDYYEQYF. In nucleotides, the CDR3 is TGCGCCAGCAGCTCCGGGACTGACTACTACGAGCAGTACTTC.

The chain links TRBV5-4 to TRBJ2-1; D remains ambiguous. The ends were cut back, 2 bases at V and 8 bases at J, with 8 bases in the middle. The CDR3 is 12 amino acids. Per the germline V gene, CDR1 is SGHNT and CDR2 is YYREEE (reference sequence). CDR3 nucleotide sequence: TGTGCCAGCAGCTTACACCCCGATGAGCAGTTCTTC. Protein sequence: CASSLHPDEQFF.

The chain links TRBV14 to TRBJ1-2, with 7 bases aligning to TRBD1. The germline V gene encodes CDR1 SGHDN and CDR2 FVKESK. This CDR3 is built from 15 residues. V was clipped by 2 bases and J by 7 bases; unmatched bases: 10. CDR3 bases: TGTGCCAGCAGCCAAAATACAGGGGTATCCCTTGGCTACACCTTC. Residues: CASSQNTGVSLGYTF.

Here the CDR3 reads CASSSSGTGIYEQYF. CDR3 nucleotide sequence: TGCGCCAGCAGCTCCTCCGGGACAGGGATATACGAGCAGTACTTC. V is TRBV5-1 and J is TRBJ2-7; 9 nucleotides match TRBD1. Trimming took 3 bases from V and 4 from J; bases not matched to a gene: 8. The CDR3 runs to 15 residues. The germline gives CDR1 SGHRS, CDR2 YFSETQ.

This chain uses TRBV6-1 with TRBJ1-5; no firm D call. The germline CDR1 and CDR2 sequences are MNHNS and SASEGT. The CDR3 runs to 13 residues. V gave up 0 bases and J gave up 7 bases, with 7 bases separating them. CDR3 nucleotides: TGTGCCAGCAGTGAAGCGAGGTCCCAGCCCCAGCATTTT. It translates to CASSEARSQPQHF.